These 29 T cell receptor beta chains were sequenced from one sample in a study of blood T cell repertoires in COVID-19. Sequencing was performed with immunoSEQ multiplex PCR; in TCRdb, only in-frame clones are kept and a portion is missing. The sample shows some 160,000 clones, about 80% of them seen only once. The sequencing sample was made of PBMCs or T cells enriched from blood (not recorded which). The receptors originated from an older woman in a cohort exposed to, infected with or recovered from COVID-19 (not recorded which).

This clone occurred once. CDR3 residues: CASSPSGGNTGELFF. The CDR3, as DNA: TGTGCCAGCTCACCTAGCGGGGGCAACACCGGGGAGCTGTTTTTT. V gene TRBV18 combines with J gene TRBJ2-2; 9 bases are a match to TRBD2. V lost 3 bases to trimming and J lost 2 bases; unmatched junction nucleotides: 1. Germline V CDR1 and CDR2: KGHSH, LQKENI. The CDR3 length is 15 residues.

The chain links TRBV27 to TRBJ1-2, with D unresolved. Trimming pared 6 bases from V and 5 bases from J, leaving 19 bases between. CDR3 size: 15 residues. Germline values: CDR1 MNHEY, CDR2 SMNVEV (reference sequence). The CDR3, as DNA: TGTGCCAGCAGCCCTGGACCGGGAGAGAGTTATGGCTACACCTTC. As protein: CASSPGPGESYGYTF.

This sequence joins TRBV7-2 and TRBJ2-1, with no clear D. Germline assignment: CDR1 SGHTA and CDR2 FQGNSA. CDR3 length equals 16 residues. The V and J ends lost 0 bases and 2 bases respectively, with 11 bases between them. For the CDR3, the DNA is TGTGCCAGCAGCTTAGCCTCTTCCACGGCCTACAATGAGCAGTTCTTC. Translating gives CASSLASSTAYNEQFF.

The chain couples TRBV19 to TRBJ2-3; 13 positions agree with TRBD2. CDR1 is LNHDA, CDR2 SQIVND, per germline (reference sequence). There are 16 residues in the CDR3. After removal of 5 bases from V and 6 bases from J, the junction contained 8 bases not matched to a gene. The CDR3 DNA follows: TGTGCCAGTAGTGTATACACTAGCGGGAGGGGCGATACGCAGTATTTT. Protein product: CASSVYTSGRGDTQYF.

The CDR3 region is CASSPSGRGDEKLFF. CDR3 in DNA: TGTGCCAGCAGCCCCTCGGGGCGGGGGGATGAAAAACTGTTTTTT. The chain is built from TRBV3-1 (or the pseudogene TRBV3-2) and TRBJ1-4; the D gene is possibly TRBD1 (5 bases). This CDR3 spans 15 amino acids. V was cut by 4 bases and J by 6 bases, with 15 bases left in between. Germline CDR1 and CDR2: LGHDT and YNNKEL (reference sequence).

V gene TRBV9 combines with J gene TRBJ2-1; 8 positions match TRBD2. Trimming at V came to 3 bases and at J to 4 bases, leaving 15 bases not matched to a gene. The germline V gene encodes CDR1 SGDLS and CDR2 YYNGEE. CDR3 size: 18 residues. The CDR3 region has the DNA TGTGCCAGCAGCGCGTGGGGGCGGGCTAGCGGGCAGTACAATGAGCAGTTCTTC. Its protein is CASSAWGRASGQYNEQFF.

The J gene is TRBJ1-2, the V gene TRBV19, with a possible D match to TRBD1 (5 bases). Trimming shortened V by 3 bases and J by 3 bases, and 20 bases separated the two germline ends. From germline, CDR1 is LNHDA and CDR2 SQIVND (reference sequence). The CDR3 loop spans 17 amino acids. CDR3 sequence: CASSIPRQSPGDYGYTF. The CDR3 nucleotides read TGTGCCAGTAGTATTCCGAGACAGTCGCCTGGGGACTATGGCTACACCTTC.

The table lists this clone with a few counts. The chain carries TRBV6-1 and TRBJ2-1; 10 bases align to TRBD1. Germline CDR1 and CDR2: MNHNS and SASEGT. The V gene end was trimmed by 3 bases and the J gene end by 6 bases; junction bases not matched to a gene: 2. The length of the CDR3 is 14 residues. The CDR3 spells CASSDGQGGNEQFF. CDR3 sequence (DNA): TGTGCCAGCAGTGACGGACAGGGGGGCAATGAGCAGTTCTTC.

The chain is built from TRBV28 and TRBJ1-4, with D tentatively TRBD1 (5 bases). The CDR3 has 15 amino acids. Deletions cut 1 base from V and 7 bases from J, with 13 bases between. Looked up from germline, CDR1 is MDHEN and CDR2 is SYDVKM. DNA of the CDR3: TGTGCCAGCAGTTTATATCAGGGTCTGGGTGAAAAACTGTTTTTT. Translated: CASSLYQGLGEKLFF. Full variable domain (remainder filled in from reference TRBV28 and TRBJ1-4): DVKVTQSSRYLVKRTGEKVFLECVQDMDHENMFWYRQDPGLGLRLIYFSYDVKMKEKGDIPEGYSVSREKKERFSLILESASTNQTSMYLCASSLYQGLGEKLFFGSGTQLSVL.

This chain links TRBV5-1 with TRBJ2-7; TRBD2 agrees at 14 bases. CDR3 length: 14 residues. V was clipped by 4 bases and J by 6 bases; unmatched bases: 3. Germline V gene lookup returns CDR1 SGHRS and CDR2 YFSETQ. The CDR3 reads CASSRTSGRTEQYF. CDR3 nucleotide sequence: TGCGCCAGCAGCAGGACTAGCGGGAGGACCGAGCAGTACTTC. Combining the CDR3 with reference TRBV5-1 and TRBJ2-7 gives the whole variable domain KAGVTQTPRYLIKTRGQQVTLSCSPISGHRSVSWYQQTPGQGLQFLFEYFSETQRNKGNFPGRFSGRQFSNSRSEMNVSTLELGDSALYLCASSRTSGRTEQYFGPGTRLTVT.

V usage is TRBV2 and J usage is TRBJ1-2; 7 bases fit TRBD1. CDR1 SNHLY and CDR2 FYNNEI come from the germline V gene. With V trimmed by 4 bases and J by 6 bases, 5 bases remained unmatched. This CDR3 has 13 amino acids. The CDR3 DNA sequence: TGTGCCAGCAGTGCTCAGGGGGATGATGGCTACACCTTC. This sequence encodes CASSAQGDDGYTF. Drawing the rest from reference TRBV2 and TRBJ1-2, the complete variable domain is EPEVTQTPSHQVTQMGQEVILRCVPISNHLYFYWYRQILGQKVEFLVSFYNNEISEKSEIFDDQFSVERPDGSNFTLKIRSTKLEDSAMYFCASSAQGDDGYTFGSGTRLTVV.

This clone occurred once. The chain has TRBV19 and TRBJ1-5; D is unresolved. CDR1 and CDR2 from the germline V gene are LNHDA and SQIVND (reference sequence). Between the trimmed V and J ends, which lost 4 bases and 5 bases, there was a span of 15 bases. This CDR3 is built from 15 residues. CDR3 nucleotides: TGTGCCAGTAGTAAAGGAGGGAACCTGGATCAGCCCCAGCATTTT. Translated, it gives CASSKGGNLDQPQHF.

There are a few counts of this clone. This chain links TRBV29-1 with TRBJ2-7; the D is unclear. This CDR3 comprises 11 residues. Trimming left V 6 bases short and J 7 bases short, with 13 bases between. Germline V gives CDR1 SQVTM, CDR2 ANQGSEA. CDR3 amino acids: CSVTSGGEQYF. CDR3 DNA sequence: TGCAGCGTAACCTCAGGTGGAGAGCAGTACTTC.

The rearrangement uses TRBV7-6 and TRBJ2-7; tentatively, D is TRBD2 (5 bases). Germline V gene lookup returns CDR1 SGHVS and CDR2 FNYEAQ. The CDR3 covers 15 residues. Trimming cost V 1 base and J 5 bases, with 15 bases left between them. CDR3 loop: CASSLDGSSRDEQYF. CDR3 sequence (DNA): TGTGCCAGCAGCTTAGATGGGAGCAGTCGGGACGAGCAGTACTTC.

This chain links TRBV3-1 (or the pseudogene TRBV3-2) with TRBJ2-2; no definite D call. The CDR3 totals 11 residues. Trimming took off 3 bases at V and 7 bases at J, with 3 bases between the two ends. Germline lookup yields CDR1 LGHDT and CDR2 YNNKEL (reference sequence). In DNA, the CDR3 is TGTGCCAGCAGCCACGGCGGGGAGCTGTTTTTT. Translating gives CASSHGGELFF.

The chain carries TRBV27 and TRBJ1-6, with 9 bases identical to TRBD1. The CDR3 runs 14 residues. V dropped 6 bases and J dropped 6; count of bases not matched to a gene: 3. CDR1 MNHEY and CDR2 SMNVEV come from the germline V gene (reference sequence). The CDR3 DNA reads as TGTGCCAGCAGGCCGGGACAGGGTAATTCACCCCTCCACTTT. Translated: CASRPGQGNSPLHF.

J is TRBJ2-1 and V is TRBV25-1; D is uncertain. V gave up 3 bases and J gave up 8 bases, with 11 bases separating them. Germline CDR1 and CDR2: MGHDK and SYGVNS. This CDR3 is built from 13 residues. Here the CDR3 reads CASSDSRYHEQFF. The DNA for the CDR3 is TGTGCCAGCAGTGACTCACGGTATCATGAGCAGTTCTTC.

This clone was found a few times. The gene calls are TRBV14 and TRBJ1-5, with a weak D call TRBD1 (6 bases). The CDR3 extends over 16 amino acids. CDR1 is SGHDN and CDR2 is FVKESK in the germline V gene. Deletions cut 4 bases from V and 0 bases from J, with 13 bases between. The chain's CDR3 is CASSRTVYYSNQPQHF. The CDR3 DNA reads TGTGCCAGCAGCCGGACAGTTTATTATAGCAATCAGCCCCAGCATTTT.

The rearrangement links TRBV10-1 to TRBJ2-1; unclear D gene. V gave up 4 bases and J gave up 9 bases, with 7 bases separating them. The CDR3 consists of 11 residues. In germline, CDR1 is WNHNN, CDR2 SYGVQD (reference sequence). CDR3 in amino acids: CASSAGGEQFF. In DNA form, the CDR3 reads TGCGCCAGCAGTGCCGGTGGTGAGCAGTTCTTC.

The J gene is TRBJ2-7, the V gene TRBV7-2; the D gene is possibly TRBD2 (6 bases). V lost 2 bases to trimming and J lost 6 bases, with 11 bases between them. There are 13 residues in the CDR3. Germline CDR1 is SGHTA and CDR2 is FQGNSA. This CDR3 reads CASSLTSLREQYF. CDR3 nucleotides: TGTGCCAGCAGCTTAACTAGCCTGCGCGAGCAGTACTTC. Using reference TRBV7-2 and TRBJ2-7 for the parts outside the CDR3, the full variable domain is GAGVSQSPSNKVTEKGKDVELRCDPISGHTALYWYRQSLGQGLEFLIYFQGNSAPDKSGLPSDRFSAERTGGSVSTLTIQRTQQEDSAVYLCASSLTSLREQYFGPGTRLTVT.

The chain uses TRBV4-3 and TRBJ1-1, with TRBD1 matching 8 bases. CDR3 length: 15 residues. The germline CDR1 and CDR2 sequences are LGHNA and YSLEER. V was clipped by 3 bases and J by 1 base; unmatched bases: 4. CDR3 coding DNA: TGCGCCAGCAGCCATTCCGGGACAGGGAACACTGAAGCTTTCTTT. It codes for CASSHSGTGNTEAFF.

The sample holds one count of this clone. The chain employs TRBV29-1 and TRBJ1-5, with TRBD1 identical over 8 bases. The germline CDR1 and CDR2 sequences are SQVTM and ANQGSEA. The V segment lost 3 bases and the J segment 2 bases; nucleotides outside the gene matches: 0. This CDR3 region has 13 residues. The CDR3 bases are TGCAGCGTTGAGACAGGGGGCAATCAGCCCCAGCATTTT. This gives the protein CSVETGGNQPQHF.

This chain links TRBV4-2 with TRBJ2-1, with a weak D call TRBD1 (6 bases). Trimming removed 0 bases at V and 4 bases at J, with 10 bases between. Germline V gene data show CDR1 as LGHNA and CDR2 as YNFKEQ. The length of the CDR3 is 15 residues. CDR3 bases: TGTGCCAGCAGCCAAGAGGGGGCTAAATACAATGAGCAGTTCTTC. Translated: CASSQEGAKYNEQFF.

The chain is built from TRBV7-8 and TRBJ1-4, with 10 bases lining up with TRBD1. V gave up 7 bases and J gave up 4 bases; unmatched junction bases: 12. Germline V gives CDR1 SGHVS, CDR2 FQNEAQ. The CDR3 is 17 amino acids. CDR3 in amino acids: CASTVAPWDRGNEKLFF. The DNA for the CDR3 is TGTGCCAGCACCGTAGCCCCCTGGGACAGGGGTAATGAAAAACTGTTTTTT.

V usage is TRBV20-1 and J usage is TRBJ1-3; unclear D gene. CDR1 is DFQATT and CDR2 is SNEGSKA in the germline V gene (reference sequence). CDR3 length: 11 amino acids. V dropped 6 bases and J dropped 4 bases, with 7 bases sitting between them. CDR3 sequence reads: CSAREGNTIYF. In DNA form, the CDR3 reads TGCAGTGCCCGAGAGGGAAACACCATATATTTT.

The gene calls are TRBV19 and TRBJ1-1; a weak D match, TRBD1 (6 bases). Trimming took off 5 bases at V and 3 bases at J, with 13 bases between the two ends. Germline values: CDR1 LNHDA, CDR2 SQIVND (reference sequence). CDR3 size: 14 residues. The CDR3 DNA follows: TGTGCCAGTAGTGTCGGGACAACCTACACTGAAGCTTTCTTT. Translated, it gives CASSVGTTYTEAFF.

The chain uses TRBV5-5 and TRBJ1-1, with no clear D. Deletions cut 0 bases from V and 7 bases from J, with 10 bases between. This CDR3 has 13 amino acids. Germline assignment: CDR1 SGHKS and CDR2 YYEKEE (reference sequence). The CDR3 region is CASSLDPLREAFF. The DNA for the CDR3 is TGTGCCAGCAGCTTGGACCCACTACGTGAAGCTTTCTTT.

The J gene is TRBJ2-1, the V gene TRBV11-2; 7 bases map to TRBD2. Germline V gives CDR1 SGHAT, CDR2 FQNNGV. The V segment lost 5 bases and the J segment 7 bases; nucleotides outside the gene matches: 8. The length of the CDR3 is 14 residues. The CDR3 region is CASSLRAGGNEQFF. The CDR3, as DNA: TGTGCCAGCAGCCTCCGCGCCGGGGGGAATGAGCAGTTCTTC.

This chain uses TRBV7-2 with TRBJ2-1; 9 bases map to TRBD1. Germline V CDR1 and CDR2: SGHTA, FQGNSA. After removal of 5 bases from V and 11 bases from J, the junction contained 16 bases not matched to a gene. The CDR3 has 16 residues. CDR3 region: CASSPTLGTGQKKQFF. DNA of the CDR3: TGTGCCAGCAGCCCAACGCTGGGGACAGGGCAGAAGAAGCAGTTCTTC. Full variable domain (rest looked up from reference TRBV7-2 and TRBJ2-1): GAGVSQSPSNKVTEKGKDVELRCDPISGHTALYWYRQSLGQGLEFLIYFQGNSAPDKSGLPSDRFSAERTGGSVSTLTIQRTQQEDSAVYLCASSPTLGTGQKKQFFGPGTRLTVL.